The source of this TCR beta chain is a study of cytomegalovirus exposure and HLA in healthy donors. Study-wide context: The Caucasian-associated ancestry cluster contained about 80% of the approximately 400 genotyped donors.

The CDR3 sequence is 14 residues long. V lost 8 bases to trimming and J lost 5 bases, with 18 bases between them. Germline CDR1 SGHNT, CDR2 YENEEA. PCR used 60 Vbeta primers and 13 Jbeta primers. The protocol was immunoSEQ multiplex PCR, while the TCRdb copy is restricted to in-frame clones and leaves out a portion. Here the sample spans around 180,000 clones, 84% being singletons. The study sampled nominally healthy donors, though unrecorded immune exposures were likely. In the case of this clone: Its antigen is undetermined.

Findings and limits, study-wide: Later on, an analysis tied 18,000 or so TCR beta sequences to HLA alleles at 0.05 false discovery rate. Under in vitro conditions, three CMV-associated chains were confirmed as specific for CMV antigens.

The sample consisted of PBMCs. This receptor was taken from a man between 18 and 35 years old in good health and CMV-seronegative. J is TRBJ1-2 and V is TRBV11-3, with D uncertain. The CDR3 nucleotides read TGTGCCAGCGAAGAGAGCGACCTCGAATATGGCTACACCTTC. Its translation: CASEESDLEYGYTF.